This T cell receptor (beta chain) was recorded in a study of blood T cell repertoires in COVID-19. Turning to the study itself: Sources were T cells, B-cell-depleted T cells, or PBMCs; the material itself was cDNA or gDNA.

There are a few counts of this clone. The protocol was immunoSEQ multiplex PCR, while the TCRdb copy is restricted to in-frame clones and leaves out a portion. The sample lists more than 300,000 clones; over 85% were seen once. CDR3 length: 15 residues. Trimming left V 2 bases short and J 4 bases short, with 12 bases between. Germline-derived CDR1 and CDR2 are MNHEY and SVGAGI. The receptor was isolated from a young woman who had recovered from COVID-19. Material for sequencing was PBMCs or T cells enriched from blood (not recorded which). The chain couples TRBV6-5 to TRBJ1-5, with unresolved D. CDR3 nucleotides: TGTGCCAGCAGTTACACGTACGGAGGGAATCAGCCCCAGCATTTT. Its translation is CASSYTYGGNQPQHF.